The 18 T cell receptor beta chains reported below all come from one sample, sequenced in a study of OX40 agonist ivuxolimab in advanced cancers. Sequenced by immunoSEQ multiplex PCR; TCRdb stores in-frame clones only, minus some. Of about 56,000 clones listed, around 80% are singletons. Material: CD4+ or CD8+ T cells sorted from blood, obtained in a trial of the OX40 agonist ivuxolimab. These receptors originate from an adult with an advanced solid tumor such as melanoma, head and neck, liver or kidney cancer.

This chain links TRBV5-1 with TRBJ2-5; TRBD2 matches 8 bases. From germline, CDR1 is SGHRS and CDR2 YFSETQ. V shed 4 bases, J shed 4 bases, and the junction held 9 bases outside the gene matches. The CDR3 has 15 residues. This chain's CDR3 is CASSPGLEDGETQYF. DNA for the CDR3: TGCGCCAGCAGCCCGGGACTAGAGGACGGAGAGACCCAGTACTTC.

This chain joins TRBV9 and TRBJ2-1, with D unclear. Germline V gives CDR1 SGDLS, CDR2 YYNGEE. The CDR3 is 14 amino acids. V lost 4 bases, J lost 4 bases, and 12 bases lay in between. This CDR3 is CASSPRPDYNEQFF. CDR3 sequence (DNA): TGTGCCAGCAGCCCTCGACCAGATTACAATGAGCAGTTCTTC.

This chain joins TRBV6-5 and TRBJ2-7; no reliable D call. Trimming took off 5 bases at V and 4 bases at J, with 12 bases between the two ends. The germline V gene encodes CDR1 MNHEY and CDR2 SVGAGI. CDR3 length: 13 residues. CDR3 sequence reads: CASSEPGLYEQYF. The CDR3 DNA reads TGTGCCAGCAGTGAACCCGGGCTATACGAGCAGTACTTC.

V usage is TRBV5-1 and J usage is TRBJ2-5, with D uncertain. Germline V gene sequence: CDR1 SGHRS, CDR2 YFSETQ. The V end was cut by 4 bases, the J end by 5 bases, with 12 bases between. This CDR3 is 13 amino acids long. Here the CDR3 DNA reads TGCGCCAGCAGCCTTCTACACGGGGAGACCCAGTACTTC. Its protein product is CASSLLHGETQYF.

The chain combines TRBV6-1 with TRBJ1-5; D gene ambiguous. V gave up 6 bases and J gave up 1 base, with 13 bases separating them. Germline V gene lookup returns CDR1 MNHNS and CDR2 SASEGT. The CDR3 extends over 15 amino acids. The CDR3 coding sequence is TGTGCCAGCAGGTACGGGCAGAACAGCAATCAGCCCCAGCATTTT. Protein: CASRYGQNSNQPQHF.

This clone showed up just a few times. The gene calls are TRBV6-5 and TRBJ1-2; perhaps TRBD1 as D (6 bases). V was pared by 6 bases and J by 2 bases, with 13 bases between. Germline lookup yields CDR1 MNHEY and CDR2 SVGAGI. There are 14 residues in the CDR3. This CDR3 reads CASRGRGKNYGYTF. The CDR3 DNA sequence: TGTGCCAGCAGGGGAAGGGGGAAGAACTATGGCTACACCTTC.

This chain links TRBV6-5 with TRBJ1-2; D is undetermined. This CDR3 is built from 13 residues. CDR1 and CDR2 (germline): MNHEY, SVGAGI. The germline V and J ends were trimmed by 10 bases and 7 bases, with 19 bases remaining between them. The CDR3 sequence is CATSRSGVSGYTF. The CDR3 bases are TGTGCCACTTCCCGATCTGGGGTTAGTGGCTACACCTTC.

This chain connects TRBV28 to TRBJ1-1; D perhaps matches TRBD1 (6 bases). There are 12 residues in the CDR3. Looked up from germline, CDR1 is MDHEN and CDR2 is SYDVKM. V shed 6 bases and J shed 7 bases, with 12 bases lying between them. CDR3 residues: CASRTGPIEAFF. In nucleotides, the CDR3 is TGTGCCAGCAGAACAGGGCCCATTGAAGCTTTCTTT.

This clone was found a few times. CDR3 nucleotides: TGTGCCAGCAGCTTGGCGCCCCACTCCGAGCAGTACTTC. Protein sequence: CASSLAPHSEQYF. The V gene is TRBV5-5, the J gene TRBJ2-7; D gene ambiguous. Germline CDR1 reads SGHKS; CDR2 reads YYEKEE (reference sequence). CDR3 size: 13 residues. Trimming cost V 0 bases and J 6 bases, with 10 bases left between them. Full variable domain (missing parts from reference TRBV5-5 and TRBJ2-7): DAGVTQSPTHLIKTRGQQVTLRCSPISGHKSVSWYQQVLGQGPQFIFQYYEKEERGRGNFPDRFSARQFPNYSSELNVNALLLGDSALYLCASSLAPHSEQYFGPGTRLTVT.

The sample holds a few counts of this clone. The chain is built from TRBV2 and TRBJ1-3, with D perhaps TRBD1 (6 bases). V lost 6 bases to trimming and J lost 0 bases, with 15 bases between them. The CDR3 totals 16 residues. Germline CDR1 reads SNHLY; CDR2 reads FYNNEI. The CDR3 nucleotides read TGTGCCAGCAGCTACTCCGACAGGACCTCTGGAAACACCATATATTTT. Its protein product is CASSYSDRTSGNTIYF.

This rearrangement joins TRBV5-5 to TRBJ2-6, with D possibly TRBD2 on 5 matching bases. This CDR3 has 16 residues. Germline-derived CDR1 and CDR2 are SGHKS and YYEKEE (reference sequence). V dropped 5 bases and J dropped 0 bases, with 12 bases sitting between them. The CDR3 DNA reads as TGTGCCAGCAGTCTAACTAGGGACTCTGGGGCCAACGTCCTGACTTTC. As protein: CASSLTRDSGANVLTF.

The CDR3 region is CASSYWGEGRGELFF. The CDR3 nucleotides are TGTGCCAGCAGTTATTGGGGGGAGGGCCGTGGGGAGCTGTTTTTT. The chain is built from TRBV6-6 and TRBJ2-2, with 7 bases identical to TRBD2. This CDR3 is built from 15 residues. Germline V gene lookup returns CDR1 MNHNY and CDR2 SVGAGI (reference sequence). V lost 3 bases, J lost 8 bases, and 9 bases stayed unmatched.

The rearrangement links TRBV15 to TRBJ2-4; D is ambiguous. CDR3 length: 13 residues. V was trimmed by 0 bases and J by 2 bases, leaving 2 bases between them. Per the germline V gene, CDR1 is LNHNV and CDR2 is YYDKDF (reference sequence). The CDR3 DNA reads TGTGCCACCAGCAGAGATACCAAAAACATTCAGTACTTC. It encodes CATSRDTKNIQYF.

The chain recombines TRBV28 with TRBJ2-7; a possible D gene is TRBD1 (6 bases). This CDR3 spans 13 amino acids. The V end lost 3 bases, the J end lost 2 bases, and 8 bases lay between the germline ends. Germline V gene lookup returns CDR1 MDHEN and CDR2 SYDVKM. The CDR3 region is CASSFAGAYEQYF. The CDR3 DNA follows: TGTGCCAGCAGTTTTGCAGGGGCCTACGAGCAGTACTTC.

This clone appeared a few times. The chain is built from TRBV27 and TRBJ1-4, with TRBD1 as a possible D gene (6 bases). Germline lookup yields CDR1 MNHEY and CDR2 SMNVEV (reference sequence). V was shortened by 6 bases and J by 3 bases, with 11 bases between the two germline ends. The CDR3 contains 14 residues. The CDR3 region is CASSPRGANEKLFF. CDR3 coding DNA: TGTGCCAGCAGCCCCAGGGGTGCTAATGAAAAACTGTTTTTT.

This clone was recorded only once. This CDR3 is CASSTSSGQGGDTQYF. The CDR3 DNA is TGTGCCAGCAGCACCTCCTCGGGACAGGGTGGAGATACGCAGTATTTT. V and J are TRBV13 and TRBJ2-3, with 9 bases aligning to TRBD1. The trim removed 5 bases at V and 5 bases at J, leaving 11 bases unmatched. This CDR3 spans 16 amino acids. Per germline, CDR1 PRHDT and CDR2 FYEKMQ (reference sequence). The whole variable domain, remainder taken from reference TRBV13 and TRBJ2-3, is AAGVIQSPRHLIKEKRETATLKCYPIPRHDTVYWYQQGPGQDPQFLISFYEKMQSDKGSIPDRFSAQQFSDYHSELNMSSLELGDSALYFCASSTSSGQGGDTQYFGPGTRLTVL.

In its sample, this clone was seen once. The chain is built from TRBV7-8 and TRBJ2-2; D is uncertain. Germline values: CDR1 SGHVS, CDR2 FQNEAQ. The ends were cut back, 5 bases at V and 0 bases at J, with 13 bases in the middle. There are 16 residues in the CDR3. The CDR3 region has the DNA TGTGCCAGCAGCCCTGCCTCCGGTTCGAACACCGGGGAGCTGTTTTTT. Translated: CASSPASGSNTGELFF.

The V call is TRBV4-1, the J call TRBJ2-3; D could derive from TRBD1 or TRBD2 (5 bases each). Germline CDR1 reads MGHRA; CDR2 reads YSYEKL. V shed 0 bases and J shed 3 bases, with 10 bases lying between them. This CDR3 comprises 15 residues. CDR3: CASSQDWDETDTQYF. The CDR3, as DNA: TGCGCCAGCAGCCAAGATTGGGACGAGACAGATACGCAGTATTTT.